The 12 T cell receptor beta chains below all came from one sample that was sequenced in a study of blood T cell repertoires in COVID-19 (dated by TCRdb to 2018 to 2020). Library generation was performed with the immunoSEQ multiplex PCR assay. The clones in this table, taken by TCRdb from immuneACCESS, are in-frame only. Not every clone is retained; where verified, under half of the shortfall comes from an unresolved V gene, and the cause of the rest is unknown. The sample data list over 65,000 clones, and 75% to 90% of these were observed just once. Approximately 8.4% of the sample goes to the ten largest clones. Sequenced sample: peripheral blood. Receptors originate from a man under 40 with acute or convalescent COVID-19.

The chain links TRBV24-1 to TRBJ1-5; 9 bases map to TRBD1. Trimming removed 7 bases from V and 3 bases from J; junction bases left unmatched: 15. The germline CDR1 and CDR2 sequences are KGHDR and SFDVKD. The CDR3 extends over 18 amino acids. The DNA for the CDR3 is TGTGCCACCAGAAAGAGGTTTCGGGACAGGGCCTTCAATCAGCCCCAGCATTTT. This encodes CATRKRFRDRAFNQPQHF.

The CDR3 loop reads CASSREGSHEQYF. In nucleotides, the CDR3 is TGTGCCAGCAGCCGGGAGGGTTCCCACGAGCAGTACTTC. V is TRBV11-3 and J is TRBJ2-7; 8 bases map to TRBD2. The CDR3 contains 13 residues. Germline V gives CDR1 SGHNT, CDR2 YENEEA. V was clipped by 5 bases and J by 5 bases; unmatched bases: 5.

This sequence joins TRBV19 and TRBJ2-1; D is unresolved. Trimming left V 2 bases short and J 7 bases short, with 6 bases between. This CDR3 spans 12 amino acids. CDR1 LNHDA and CDR2 SQIVND come from the germline V gene (reference sequence). CDR3 nucleotide sequence: TGTGCCAGTAGTATATCCTCGAATGAGCAGTTCTTC. This sequence encodes CASSISSNEQFF. The full variable domain, its missing parts supplied by reference TRBV19 and TRBJ2-1, is DGGITQSPKYLFRKEGQNVTLSCEQNLNHDAMYWYRQDPGQGLRLIYYSQIVNDFQKGDIAEGYSVSREKKESFPLTVTSAQKNPTAFYLCASSISSNEQFFGPGTRLTVL.

The chain is built from TRBV3-1 (or the pseudogene TRBV3-2) and TRBJ1-1, with unresolved D. Germline V gene lookup returns CDR1 LGHDT and CDR2 YNNKEL (reference sequence). This CDR3 region has 12 residues. The ends were cut back, 4 bases at V and 13 bases at J, with 16 bases in the middle. In DNA form, the CDR3 reads TGTGCCAGCAGCCCGTCAAGGAGGGCCGTTTTCTTT. This encodes CASSPSRRAVFF.

The rearrangement joins TRBV5-1 to TRBJ2-6; TRBD2 matches at 7 bases. This CDR3 has 17 amino acids. J gave up 0 bases and V 5 bases, and 8 bases lay outside the gene matches. The germline gives CDR1 SGHRS, CDR2 YFSETQ. The CDR3: CASSKASGSSGANVLTF. CDR3 DNA sequence: TGCGCCAGCAGTAAGGCTAGCGGATCCTCTGGGGCCAACGTCCTGACTTTC.

This rearrangement joins TRBV19 to TRBJ2-6, with D maybe TRBD2 (6 bases). V lost 7 bases and J 4 bases, leaving 23 bases between the germline ends. The CDR3 totals 18 residues. Germline CDR1 reads LNHDA; CDR2 reads SQIVND (reference sequence). CDR3 loop: CASTNKRRGTEGANVLTF. The CDR3 DNA reads as TGTGCCAGTACGAACAAGCGGCGCGGGACGGAAGGGGCCAACGTCCTGACTTTC.

V is TRBV10-3 and J is TRBJ1-6, with D perhaps matching TRBD1 (5 bases). Germline CDR1 is ENHRY and CDR2 is SYGVKD. CDR3 length: 12 residues. Trimming shortened V by 3 bases and J by 9 bases, and 6 bases separated the two germline ends. In DNA form, the CDR3 reads TGTGCCATCAGTGACAGGGTTTCACCCCTCCACTTT. It codes for CAISDRVSPLHF.

The chain couples TRBV27 to TRBJ1-5; D is possibly TRBD1 (5 bases). Between the trimmed V and J ends, which lost 10 bases and 6 bases, there was a span of 19 bases. The CDR3 covers 14 residues. From germline, CDR1 is MNHEY and CDR2 SMNVEV (reference sequence). In nucleotides, the CDR3 is TGTGCCACTTGGTCGGGACTCGAGGGTCAGCCCCAGCATTTT. The encoded protein is CATWSGLEGQPQHF.

The CDR3 protein is CATSGTRDTQYF. The CDR3 DNA reads as TGTGCCACCTCAGGGACTAGGGATACGCAGTATTTT. The V gene is TRBV15, the J gene TRBJ2-3; 8 bases line up with TRBD2. Germline CDR1 is LNHNV and CDR2 is YYDKDF (reference sequence). The CDR3 consists of 12 residues. The junction had 4 bases not matched to a gene; V was cut back by 8 bases and J by 6 bases. The whole variable domain, remainder taken from reference TRBV15 and TRBJ2-3, is DAMVIQNPRYQVTQFGKPVTLSCSQTLNHNVMYWYQQKSSQAPKLLFHYYDKDFNNEADTPDNFQSRRPNTSFCFLDIRSPGLGDTAMYLCATSGTRDTQYFGPGTRLTVL.

The chain is built from TRBV2 and TRBJ2-1, with 9 bases lining up with TRBD2. CDR1 is SNHLY and CDR2 is FYNNEI in the germline V gene. There are 14 residues in the CDR3. J lost 4 bases, V lost 8 bases, and 6 bases had no gene match. The CDR3 region is CASLLAGQYNEQFF. The CDR3 nucleotides are TGTGCCAGCCTTCTAGCGGGGCAGTACAATGAGCAGTTCTTC.

This clone was found a few times. The chain joins TRBV10-3 to TRBJ2-1, with D perhaps matching TRBD1 (5 bases). The germline CDR1 and CDR2 sequences are ENHRY and SYGVKD. The CDR3 is made up of 12 amino acids. V lost 4 bases, J lost 4 bases, and 5 bases lay in between. CDR3: CAISGQYNEQFF. Written as DNA, the CDR3 is TGTGCCATCAGTGGACAGTACAATGAGCAGTTCTTC.

The chain has TRBV28 and TRBJ2-7; 7 nucleotides align to TRBD2. V shed 2 bases and J 3 bases; nucleotides not matched to a gene: 4. Germline CDR1 and CDR2: MDHEN and SYDVKM. This CDR3 is built from 14 residues. This CDR3 reads CASSLTLANYEQYF. The CDR3 DNA is TGTGCCAGCAGTTTAACACTAGCGAACTACGAGCAGTACTTC.